This T cell receptor (beta chain) emerged from a study of memory CD4+ T cells and cytomegalovirus serostatus. Here immunoSEQ multiplex PCR was the method, and the copy in TCRdb shows in-frame clones only, minus some. The profile shows 75,000 to 95,000 clones, 80% of them singletons. Single viable CD3+CD4+CD8-CD45RO+ cells were sorted as the memory CD4+ T cells. Serostatus was set by detecting CMV pp150, pp28, p38, p52 IgG. The germline V and J ends were trimmed by 0 bases and 8 bases, with 16 bases remaining between them. Germline V gene lookup returns CDR1 MRHNA and CDR2 SNTAGT. There are 15 residues in the CDR3.

The TCR was taken from an adult in good health and CMV-seronegative. Input material: memory CD4+ T cells from blood. This sequence joins TRBV6-4 and TRBJ1-1; D perhaps matches TRBD1 (5 bases). In DNA form, the CDR3 reads TGTGCCAGCAGTGACTCAAACTTTCCGGGGCCAGAAGCTTTCTTT. As protein: CASSDSNFPGPEAFF.